These T cell receptor beta chains were read from a single sample in a study of identical twins. TCRdb re-called the 5' RACE reads with MiXCR, one entry per CDR3 protein. The repertoire includes 400,000 to 550,000 distinct CDR3 sequences, 13% to 15% of them detected once, and about 1% sits in the top ten. The sample also formed part of further work on yellow fever vaccine responses in identical twins.

Sequenced: CD4+ T cells sorted from blood. Every receptor here comes from a woman younger than 35 in good health. Each CDR3 is given with its conserved first and last residue.

V	CDR3
TRBV28	CASSWTSPGELFF
TRBV10-3	CAISGTSVGDTQYF
TRBV20-1	CSAWRSDGYTF
TRBV7-8	CASSLGSSRQYAYEQYF
TRBV5-1	CASGFIAGSSYNEQFF
TRBV9	CASSPQWRGGTDTQYF
TRBV5-1	CASSFTGSAGAHSYEQYF
TRBV28	CASRPQGIGGETQYF
TRBV7-3	CASSLWGGKSGANVLTF
TRBV6-5	CASRYYTAAGGSYEQYF
TRBV20-1	CSARVNAPREQYF
TRBV29-1	CSGGDSTNYGYTF
TRBV6-1	CASGLRTGGSGNTIYF
TRBV5-5	CASSLAFPDTQYF
TRBV23-1	CASAGGYSNEQFF
TRBV2	CASRRLAGAKGDTQYF
TRBV6-2/TRBV6-3	CASSIAYEQYF
TRBV5-6	CASSLELAGGVRDTQYF
TRBV7-2	CASSATGDRIYEQYF
TRBV20-1	CSATGAAGYNEQFF
TRBV3-1	CASSMRGAGELFF
TRBV5-1	CASSRALAGVETQYF
TRBV27	CASTRTGGAPLHF
TRBV6-5	CASSYSKVNTEAFF
TRBV12-3/TRBV12-4	CASSLWRWTSGSNEQFF
TRBV18	CASSPLASGRATDTQYF
TRBV10-3	CAISGGTGTDTQYF
TRBV11-2	CASSAGTTADNIQYF
TRBV20-1	CSASTGTLSYEQYF
TRBV7-2	CASSLNRGLYEQYF
TRBV7-2	CASSPQGGTEAFF
TRBV7-2	CASSLTLDQPQHF
TRBV6-5	CASSYSSANYGYTF
TRBV6-1	CASSRGTTSGNTIYF
TRBV25-1	CASGRGTEAFF
TRBV3-1	CASSQDSGEKLFF
TRBV27	CASSSRQKNTEAFF
TRBV7-2	CASSLGGRELVQFF
TRBV29-1	CSVDSAWGDGTQYF